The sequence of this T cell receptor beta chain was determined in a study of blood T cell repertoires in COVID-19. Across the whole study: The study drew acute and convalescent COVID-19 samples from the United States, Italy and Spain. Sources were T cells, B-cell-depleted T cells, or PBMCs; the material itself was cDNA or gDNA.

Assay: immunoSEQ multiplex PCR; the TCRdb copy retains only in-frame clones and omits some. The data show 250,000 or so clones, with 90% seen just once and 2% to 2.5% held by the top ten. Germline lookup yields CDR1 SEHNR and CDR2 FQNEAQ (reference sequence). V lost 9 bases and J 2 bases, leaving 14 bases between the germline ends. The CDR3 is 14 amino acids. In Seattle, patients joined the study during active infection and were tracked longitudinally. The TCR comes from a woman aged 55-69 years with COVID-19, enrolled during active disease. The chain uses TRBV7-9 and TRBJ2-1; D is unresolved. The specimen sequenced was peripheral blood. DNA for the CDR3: TGTGCCAGTTTTCTGGCCGTACCCTACAATGAGCAGTTCTTC. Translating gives CASFLAVPYNEQFF.